This T cell receptor (beta chain) comes out of a study of blood T cell repertoires in COVID-19. In the study overall: COVID-19 samples collected from the United States, Italy and Spain covered acute and convalescent phases. T cells, B-cell-depleted T cells, or PBMCs provided the cDNA or gDNA that served as material.

Sequencing was performed with immunoSEQ multiplex PCR; in TCRdb, only in-frame clones are kept and a portion is missing. This table has more than 200,000 clones, about 83% appearing once. This clone appeared once. V was pared by 0 bases and J by 2 bases, with 5 bases of the junction left unmatched. CDR1 and CDR2 from the germline V gene are SGHRS and YFSETQ. The CDR3 is 17 amino acids. This receptor was identified in a middle-aged woman with active or convalescent COVID-19. The sequenced sample consisted of peripheral blood. The chain links TRBV5-1 to TRBJ2-1; 10 bases agree with TRBD2. The CDR3 sequence is CASSLEGLAFTYNEQFF. CDR3 coding DNA: TGCGCCAGCAGCTTGGAGGGACTAGCGTTCACCTACAATGAGCAGTTCTTC.